This T cell receptor (beta chain) was retrieved from a study of blood T cell repertoires in COVID-19. Study as a whole: PBMCs, B-cell-depleted T cells, or T cells provided the cDNA or gDNA that made up the material.

Assay: immunoSEQ multiplex PCR; the TCRdb copy retains only in-frame clones and omits some. The sample yields roughly 160,000 clones, about 80% seen once. Cohorts were determined from participant-reported clinical history. Sequenced sample: PBMCs or T cells enriched from blood (not recorded which). The clonotype originates from a man in his fifties or sixties who had recovered from COVID-19.

The CDR3 DNA follows: TGTGCCAGTAGTATAGGAGGAGGGTCCTACGAGCAGTACTTC. Translating it yields CASSIGGGSYEQYF. The chain combines TRBV19 with TRBJ2-7; the D gene is possibly TRBD2 (6 bases). The CDR3 extends over 14 amino acids. CDR1 LNHDA and CDR2 SQIVND come from the germline V gene (reference sequence). V lost 1 base, J lost 1 base, and 8 bases lay in between.